This entry features one T cell receptor (beta chain) sequence. Time point indicated: pretreatment peripheral blood. Germline assignment: CDR1 SNHLY and CDR2 FYNNEI. This CDR3 has 11 amino acids. V lost 6 bases and J 17 bases, leaving 14 bases between the germline ends. This sample is drawn from a study of PD-L1 blockade in urothelial cancer. Overall study context: Atezolizumab 1,200 mg was given intravenously every 3 weeks, starting 2014.

Sequenced by immunoSEQ multiplex PCR; TCRdb stores in-frame clones only, minus some. The data hold tens of thousands of clones, with nearly 90% observed a single time. This clonotype was sampled from a man aged 60 to 69 with urothelial cancer. Sample: PBMCs, taken around atezolizumab (anti-PD-L1) treatment. This chain links TRBV2 with TRBJ1-6, with D possibly being TRBD1 (5 bases). The CDR3 is CASSYPDMIHF. The CDR3 nucleotides are TGTGCCAGCAGCTATCCGGACATGATCCACTTT.